The clone carrying this TCR beta chain has a handful of counts. One end of the junction fails to match germline, which may point to a read error. TCRdb independently ran MiXCR on the 5' RACE reads; one entry per CDR3 protein. This table has tens of thousands of distinct CDR3 sequences, roughly 12% appearing once. The data stem from a study of early T cells in non-severe SARS-CoV-2 infection. Germline-derived CDR1 and CDR2 are SSHAT and FNYEAQ (reference sequence). This CDR3 spans 14 amino acids. The clonotype was recovered from an adult who was a healthcare worker with PCR-confirmed SARS-CoV-2 infection or an uninfected control (not recorded which). J is TRBJ1-4 and V is TRBV7-7; D unresolved. The sample in question was whole blood, obtained at baseline. The chain's CDR3 is CASSPVSTNEKLFF. The DNA of the CDR3 is TGTGCTAGCAGCCCCGTATCGACTAATGAAAAACTGTTTTTT. The full variable domain, completed using reference TRBV7-7 and TRBJ1-4, is GAGVSQSPRYKVTKRGQDVTLRCDPISSHATLYWYQQALGQGPEFLTYFNYEAQPDKSGLPSDRFSAERPEGSISTLTIQRTEQRDSAMYRCASSPVSTNEKLFFGSGTQLSVL.